Shown below are 18 T cell receptor beta chains from a single sample sequenced in a study of blood T cell repertoires in COVID-19. Profiled with immunoSEQ multiplex PCR; TCRdb holds only in-frame clones, not every one. The table includes 200,000 to 300,000 clones, roughly 91% detected once. Specimen: PBMCs or T cells enriched from blood (not recorded which). The receptors derive from a woman in her twenties or thirties who had recovered from COVID-19.

The V and J genes are TRBV2 and TRBJ1-3; D is uncertain. CDR3 size: 14 residues. The ends were cut back, 6 bases at V and 3 bases at J, with 12 bases in the middle. Germline V gives CDR1 SNHLY, CDR2 FYNNEI. The CDR3 protein is CASRESQLGNTIYF. CDR3 coding DNA: TGTGCCAGCAGGGAGAGCCAGCTTGGAAACACCATATATTTT.

The rearrangement uses TRBV5-1 and TRBJ2-7, with a weak D call TRBD1 (5 bases). Between the trimmed V and J ends, which lost 4 bases and 3 bases, there was a span of 11 bases. Germline V gene data show CDR1 as SGHRS and CDR2 as YFSETQ. The CDR3 consists of 13 residues. CDR3 DNA: TGCGCCAGCAGCCGGGCAGGGAACTACGAGCAGTACTTC. It translates to CASSRAGNYEQYF.

This clone has only one observation. This rearrangement joins TRBV4-3 to TRBJ2-7; no firm D call. Germline CDR1 and CDR2: LGHNA and YSLEER. V lost 0 bases, J lost 2 bases, and 11 bases lay in between. The CDR3 extends over 15 amino acids. CDR3 sequence: CASSQESDIPYEQYF. In DNA, the CDR3 is TGCGCCAGCAGCCAAGAGTCTGACATCCCCTACGAGCAGTACTTC.

The rearrangement joins TRBV30 to TRBJ1-2; D unresolved. The CDR3 spans 11 residues. The germline gives CDR1 GTSNPN, CDR2 SVGIG (reference sequence). The V gene lost 1 base and the J gene lost 8 bases, with 8 bases spanning the gap. The chain's CDR3 is CAWSASMGYTF. CDR3 nucleotides: TGTGCCTGGAGTGCGAGTATGGGCTACACCTTC.

This chain joins TRBV10-3 and TRBJ1-1; TRBD1 agrees at 7 bases. CDR1 ENHRY and CDR2 SYGVKD come from the germline V gene. This CDR3 is built from 12 residues. V lost 4 bases to trimming and J lost 4 bases; unmatched junction nucleotides: 0. The CDR3 protein is CAISAGGTEAFF. The CDR3 DNA is TGTGCCATCAGTGCAGGGGGCACTGAAGCTTTCTTT.

This clone was counted only a few times. The J gene is TRBJ2-5, the V gene TRBV7-9, with TRBD2 matching 12 bases. V trimming: 0 bases; J trimming: 3 bases; junction bases outside the gene matches: 5. The CDR3 consists of 17 residues. CDR1 SEHNR and CDR2 FQNEAQ come from the germline V gene (reference sequence). The CDR3 reads CASSLALTSGRKETQYF. DNA of the CDR3: TGTGCCAGCAGCTTAGCGTTAACTAGCGGGAGGAAAGAGACCCAGTACTTC.

The genes are TRBV27 and TRBJ1-1, with 8 nucleotides matching TRBD1. With 6 bases clipped from V and 4 bases from J, the junction kept 7 bases outside the gene matches. CDR1 and CDR2 (germline): MNHEY, SMNVEV (reference sequence). The CDR3 runs 14 residues. The DNA for the CDR3 is TGTGCCAGCAGGCCCTTACAGGGGGGCACTGAAGCTTTCTTT. Protein: CASRPLQGGTEAFF.

The chain carries TRBV5-1 and TRBJ2-3; 11 positions agree with TRBD2. From germline, CDR1 is SGHRS and CDR2 YFSETQ. With V trimmed by 0 bases and J by 8 bases, 8 bases remained unmatched. The CDR3 has 16 amino acids. CDR3 sequence: CASSLVAGGYSGTQYF. CDR3 in DNA: TGCGCCAGCAGCTTGGTAGCGGGAGGGTATTCTGGTACGCAGTATTTT. The whole variable domain, remainder taken from reference TRBV5-1 and TRBJ2-3, is KAGVTQTPRYLIKTRGQQVTLSCSPISGHRSVSWYQQTPGQGLQFLFEYFSETQRNKGNFPGRFSGRQFSNSRSEMNVSTLELGDSALYLCASSLVAGGYSGTQYFGPGTRLTVL.

V and J are TRBV28 and TRBJ2-7, with 8 bases aligning to TRBD1. The ends lost 4 bases at V and 2 bases at J; junction bases unmatched: 4. CDR3 length: 14 amino acids. CDR1 and CDR2 from the germline V gene are MDHEN and SYDVKM. In DNA, the CDR3 is TGTGCCAGCAGTTCTAAGGACAGGGCCTACGAGCAGTACTTC. Protein product: CASSSKDRAYEQYF. The full variable domain, its missing parts supplied by reference TRBV28 and TRBJ2-7, is DVKVTQSSRYLVKRTGEKVFLECVQDMDHENMFWYRQDPGLGLRLIYFSYDVKMKEKGDIPEGYSVSREKKERFSLILESASTNQTSMYLCASSSKDRAYEQYFGPGTRLTVT.

The chain uses TRBV27 and TRBJ1-5; 8 bases map to TRBD1. Germline V lookup: CDR1 MNHEY, CDR2 SMNVEV (reference sequence). This CDR3 region has 14 residues. Germline trimming cut 3 bases from V and 2 bases from J; bases unmatched to any gene: 0. This CDR3 is CASSLDRGNQPQHF. The DNA for the CDR3 is TGTGCCAGCAGTTTGGACAGGGGCAATCAGCCCCAGCATTTT.

This clone was seen a single time. The V gene is TRBV5-1, the J gene TRBJ1-2, with D uncertain. This CDR3 comprises 13 residues. CDR1 is SGHRS and CDR2 is YFSETQ in the germline V gene. The ends were cut back, 4 bases at V and 2 bases at J, with 9 bases in the middle. The CDR3 sequence: CASSAARNYGYTF. For the CDR3, the DNA is TGCGCCAGCAGCGCGGCCCGCAACTATGGCTACACCTTC.

This clone was picked up a small number of times. The chain carries TRBV2 and TRBJ2-2, with D possibly matching TRBD2 (5 bases). Trimming took 3 bases from V and 5 from J, leaving 10 bases between them. The CDR3 sequence is 14 residues long. The germline V gene has CDR1 SNHLY and CDR2 FYNNEI. In DNA form, the CDR3 reads TGTGCCAGCAGTGACCTCGGGGAAACCGGGGAGCTGTTTTTT. This translates into CASSDLGETGELFF.

The chain combines TRBV12-3 or TRBV12-4 with TRBJ2-3; D uncertain. The V gene lost 6 bases and the J gene lost 4 bases, with 5 bases spanning the gap. The CDR3 spans 11 residues. The CDR3 DNA is TGTGCCAGCAGCCTCGCAGATACGCAGTATTTT. Translation gives CASSLADTQYF.

This chain joins TRBV2 and TRBJ1-3; D not certain. Per germline, CDR1 SNHLY and CDR2 FYNNEI. V lost 5 bases, J lost 0 bases, and 11 bases lay in between. CDR3 length: 15 amino acids. Here the CDR3 reads CASSRDTSSGNTIYF. CDR3 nucleotide sequence: TGTGCCAGCAGTCGTGACACGAGCTCTGGAAACACCATATATTTT.

The rearrangement links TRBV18 to TRBJ1-6, with unresolved D. Germline V gives CDR1 KGHSH, CDR2 LQKENI. The CDR3 is 15 amino acids. V dropped 0 bases and J dropped 4 bases, with 7 bases sitting between them. CDR3 sequence reads: CASSPPGNYNSPLHF. In DNA form, the CDR3 reads TGTGCCAGCTCACCACCGGGCAATTATAATTCACCCCTCCACTTT.

J is TRBJ1-2 and V is TRBV19, with TRBD1 identical over 11 bases. The V and J ends lost 5 bases and 2 bases, in that order; junction bases with no gene match: 4. The CDR3 spans 15 residues. Germline-derived CDR1 and CDR2 are LNHDA and SQIVND (reference sequence). The chain's CDR3 is CASSFGQGANYGYTF. Written as DNA, the CDR3 is TGTGCCAGTAGTTTCGGACAGGGGGCAAACTATGGCTACACCTTC.

The chain joins TRBV11-2 to TRBJ2-7; D unresolved. Germline V lookup: CDR1 SGHAT, CDR2 FQNNGV. Trimming pared 1 base from V and 1 base from J, leaving 11 bases between. CDR3 length equals 15 residues. The CDR3 nucleotides are TGTGCCAGCAGCTTAGCATCAGTACCTTCCTACGAGCAGTACTTC. The encoded protein is CASSLASVPSYEQYF.

The rearrangement joins TRBV28 to TRBJ1-6; no firm D call. The V end was cut by 0 bases, the J end by 7 bases, with 13 bases between. CDR1 and CDR2 (germline): MDHEN, SYDVKM. This CDR3 is built from 16 residues. CDR3 protein: CASSLWRFSRNSPLHF. Here the CDR3 DNA reads TGTGCCAGCAGTTTATGGCGGTTTTCAAGGAATTCACCCCTCCACTTT. The whole variable domain, filled in from reference TRBV28 and TRBJ1-6, reads DVKVTQSSRYLVKRTGEKVFLECVQDMDHENMFWYRQDPGLGLRLIYFSYDVKMKEKGDIPEGYSVSREKKERFSLILESASTNQTSMYLCASSLWRFSRNSPLHFGNGTRLTVT.